This is a list of T cell receptor beta chains from one sample in a study of Ad26.COV2.S vaccination and SARS-CoV-2 variants. Sequenced by immunoSEQ multiplex PCR; TCRdb stores in-frame clones only, minus some. The sample yields about 390,000 clones, 70% to 90% seen once. The material was peripheral blood, obtained in a trial of Ad26.COV2.S vaccine versus placebo. These receptor sequences come from a person aged 18-65 years who received the Ad26.COV2.S COVID-19 vaccine or a placebo. CDR3s include the opening cysteine and the closing phenylalanine or tryptophan. A D gene is named only where the DNA matches it firmly. Clone size, where shown, is once, few, many, or a class for clones that have expanded.

j_call,v_call,d_call,clone_size,cdr3_nt,cdr3_aa
TRBJ2-3,TRBV6-2/TRBV6-3,NA,NA,TGTGCCAGCAGTTACCCGGATACGCAGTATTTT,CASSYPDTQYF
TRBJ1-2,TRBV6-5,TRBD1,NA,TGTGCCAGCACTACAGGGGAGTACCTGTATGGCTACACCTTC,CASTTGEYLYGYTF
TRBJ2-7,TRBV28,NA,NA,TGTGCCAGCAGCTCCTCGAGGGGGGCCTACGAGCAGTACTTC,CASSSSRGAYEQYF
TRBJ1-1,TRBV12-3/TRBV12-4,NA,NA,TGTGCCAGCAGTTTCCTCCAGGGCACTGAAGCTTTCTTT,CASSFLQGTEAFF
TRBJ1-2,TRBV5-4,NA,NA,TGTGCCAGCAGCCCAGAAGGGGGCTATGGCTACACCTTC,CASSPEGGYGYTF
TRBJ1-1,TRBV9,NA,NA,TGTGCCAGCAGCGTAGGGGACACGAACACTGAAGCTTTCTTT,CASSVGDTNTEAFF
TRBJ1-6,TRBV30,TRBD1,NA,TGTGCCTGGAGCCTGACAGGGACCTCACCCCTCCACTTT,CAWSLTGTSPLHF
TRBJ2-7,TRBV6-1,NA,NA,TGTGCCAGCAGTGAATCAATGGGGACCTACGAGCAGTACTTC,CASSESMGTYEQYF
TRBJ1-2,TRBV11-2,NA,NA,TGTGCCAGCAGCTCCCTGAGGCAGACGGATGGCTACACCTTC,CASSSLRQTDGYTF
TRBJ2-7,TRBV19,TRBD1,once,TGTGCCAGTAGTGCGCGGACAGGATATAGTTCCTACGAGCAGTACTTC,CASSARTGYSSYEQYF
TRBJ1-2,TRBV5-1,TRBD1,NA,TGCGCCAGCAGCCCGGACAGGGGCTGGTCGTATGGCTACACCTTC,CASSPDRGWSYGYTF
TRBJ1-5,TRBV19,NA,NA,TGTGCCAGTAGTATAGTGAGAGGGCAGGGCGCCGGGGCCCAGCATTTT,CASSIVRGQGAGAQHF
TRBJ1-2,TRBV4-2,NA,few,TGTGCCAGCAGCCAAGTCCTTACGATCCGGGGGGACTATGGCTACACCTTC,CASSQVLTIRGDYGYTF
TRBJ1-2,TRBV5-5,NA,NA,TGTGCCAGCACCCCGCACGGGGGGAACTATGGCTACACCTTC,CASTPHGGNYGYTF
TRBJ2-7,TRBV6-6,NA,NA,TGTGCCAGCAGAAAGGACGGGAGCTCCTACGAGCAGTACTTC,CASRKDGSSYEQYF
TRBJ1-2,TRBV7-9,NA,NA,TGTGCCAGCAGCCCGACAGGAATCCACGGCTACACCTTC,CASSPTGIHGYTF
TRBJ2-1,TRBV27,TRBD2,NA,TGTGCCAGCAGTTCCCTCGCGGGGGCCTACAATGAGCAGTTCTTC,CASSSLAGAYNEQFF
TRBJ2-3,TRBV7-9,TRBD1,NA,TGTGCCAGCAGCCAGGACAGGAGCGCAGATACGCAGTATTTT,CASSQDRSADTQYF
TRBJ2-2,TRBV9,NA,NA,TGTGCCAGCAGCAGAGGGCCTTACACCGGGGAGCTGTTTTTT,CASSRGPYTGELFF
TRBJ1-6,TRBV27,TRBD1,once,TGTGCCAGCAGTTTATCGAGGCCAGGGGGTTATAATAATTCACCCCTCCACTTT,CASSLSRPGGYNNSPLHF
TRBJ2-1,TRBV3-1/TRBV3-2,TRBD2,NA,TGTGCCAGCAGCCAAGATGGGGGGGTTCCATACAATGAGCAGTTCTTC,CASSQDGGVPYNEQFF
TRBJ1-1,TRBV6-5,TRBD1,NA,TGTGCCAGCACCCGGACAGGAAACACTGAAGCTTTCTTT,CASTRTGNTEAFF
TRBJ1-6,TRBV5-1,NA,NA,TGCGCCAGCAGCTTTAATTCACCCCTCCACTTT,CASSFNSPLHF
TRBJ2-3,TRBV29-1,NA,once,TGCAGCGTTGGAATAAGCACAGATACGCAGTATTTT,CSVGISTDTQYF
TRBJ2-7,TRBV13,NA,NA,TGTGCCAGCAGCCCCAGAAGCTCCTACGAGCAGTACTTC,CASSPRSSYEQYF
TRBJ1-1,TRBV5-1,NA,NA,TGCGCCAGCAGCTTGGGACCGGGGGGCACTGAAGCTTTCTTT,CASSLGPGGTEAFF
TRBJ1-1,TRBV7-6,NA,NA,TGTGCCAGCAGCCCAACGGGAGGCCCGACTCCTGAAGCTTTCTTT,CASSPTGGPTPEAFF
TRBJ1-1,TRBV2,NA,NA,TGTGCCAGCAGCGCCGGACCAGCGAATCTTGAAGCTTTCTTT,CASSAGPANLEAFF
TRBJ2-7,TRBV3-1/TRBV3-2,TRBD1,NA,TGTGCCAGCAGCCAAGATACAGGGGCGTTCTACGAGCAGTACTTC,CASSQDTGAFYEQYF
TRBJ1-5,TRBV27,NA,once,TGTGCCAGCAGTTTGACACCTAATCAGCCCCAGCATTTT,CASSLTPNQPQHF
TRBJ1-4,TRBV11-2,NA,NA,TGTGCCAGCAGCGCTCAGGGAGAACTGTTTTTT,CASSAQGELFF
TRBJ1-2,TRBV12-3/TRBV12-4,TRBD1,NA,TGTGCCAGCAGTCCGACAGGGACATATGGCTACACCTTC,CASSPTGTYGYTF
TRBJ2-7,TRBV6-1,NA,NA,TGTGCCAGCAGTGATATGAGACAAGTATCCTACGAGCAGTACTTC,CASSDMRQVSYEQYF
TRBJ2-5,TRBV24-1,NA,NA,TGTGCCACCAGTCAGGGGGGCGGGGAGACCCAGTACTTC,CATSQGGGETQYF
TRBJ1-6,TRBV13,NA,once,TGTGCCAGCAGCTTATGGTCTCTCCCAGGGCCTGATTCACCCCTCCACTTT,CASSLWSLPGPDSPLHF
TRBJ1-5,TRBV18,TRBD1,NA,TGTGCCAGCTCACTCGGACAGGGCGGCAATCAGCCCCAGCATTTT,CASSLGQGGNQPQHF
TRBJ1-1,TRBV5-1,TRBD1,once,TGCGCCAGCAGCTTGTTGGGACAGGGAGGGACTGAAGCTTTCTTT,CASSLLGQGGTEAFF
TRBJ2-5,TRBV4-1,NA,NA,TGCGCCAGCAGCCCCGAGCACAAGGAGACCCAGTACTTC,CASSPEHKETQYF
TRBJ1-1,TRBV7-9,NA,once,TGTGCCAGCAGCTTTGCGCTCAACACTGAAGCTTTCTTT,CASSFALNTEAFF
TRBJ1-1,TRBV12-3/TRBV12-4,NA,NA,TGTGCCAGCAGTTCCGAGATGAACACTGAAGCTTTCTTT,CASSSEMNTEAFF
TRBJ2-3,TRBV6-2/TRBV6-3,TRBD2,NA,TGTGCCAGCAGCCCTAGCGGGGGGCCAAGGGGAGATACGCAGTATTTT,CASSPSGGPRGDTQYF
TRBJ1-4,TRBV2,NA,NA,TGTGCCAGCATCTTATCAGGAGGGGCGGGTGAAAAACTGTTTTTT,CASILSGGAGEKLFF
TRBJ2-4,TRBV4-2,TRBD2,NA,TGTGCCAGCAGCACTTGGAATAGCGGGGTGGGAAACATTCAGTACTTC,CASSTWNSGVGNIQYF
TRBJ1-2,TRBV6-6,NA,NA,TGTGCCAGCCAACAGGCCAACTATGGCTACACCTTC,CASQQANYGYTF
TRBJ1-1,TRBV12-5,TRBD1,once,TGTGCTAGTGGTTGGGGGACAGCGAACACTGAAGCTTTCTTT,CASGWGTANTEAFF
TRBJ1-4,TRBV6-5,NA,NA,TGTGCCAGCAGTTACTCTGGAGCAACTAATGAAAAACTGTTTTTT,CASSYSGATNEKLFF
TRBJ2-7,TRBV6-2/TRBV6-3,NA,NA,TGTGCCAGCAGTTACGCGGGGGCGAATTCCGAGCAGTACTTC,CASSYAGANSEQYF
TRBJ1-3,TRBV5-8,NA,NA,TGTGCCAGCAGCACGGGACCGGACTCTGGAAACACCATATATTTT,CASSTGPDSGNTIYF
TRBJ2-3,TRBV11-2,TRBD2,NA,TGTGCCAGCAGCTCAGTAGCGGGTTTCACAGATACGCAGTATTTT,CASSSVAGFTDTQYF
TRBJ2-7,TRBV27,NA,NA,TGTGCCAGCAGCAGACGTGACAGCACCTACGAGCAGTACTTC,CASSRRDSTYEQYF
TRBJ1-6,TRBV7-2,NA,NA,TGTGCCAGCAGCCAGCTCTCCTATAATTCACCCCTCCACTTT,CASSQLSYNSPLHF
TRBJ1-1,TRBV4-1,NA,NA,TGCGCCAGCAGCCAAGATGTGGCGAATATTGAAGCTTTCTTT,CASSQDVANIEAFF
TRBJ1-1,TRBV25-1,NA,NA,TGTGCCAGCAGTGAATATTTCGGCGGGGAGAACACTGAAGCTTTCTTT,CASSEYFGGENTEAFF
TRBJ1-4,TRBV19,TRBD1,once,TGTGCCAGTAGTCACCTGCAAACCGGGACAGGAGAGGAAAAACTGTTTTTT,CASSHLQTGTGEEKLFF
TRBJ1-1,TRBV5-5,TRBD1,NA,TGTGCCAGCAGCCAGTCTACAGGGGTCCCTGAAGCTTTCTTT,CASSQSTGVPEAFF